The sequence of this T cell receptor beta chain was determined in a study of cytomegalovirus exposure and HLA in healthy donors. For the study at large: Inside one of the first data releases sat 75 million to 100 million unique TCRs taken from HLA-typed donors. The study, taken as a whole, reports: An analysis done earlier found most TCR beta V segments productive about 87% or about 30% of the time. When presence/absence was analysed, sequencing depth was taken to be roughly uniform across donors. Specificity of a few CMV-associated chains for CMV antigens was verified in vitro.

V dropped 6 bases and J dropped 0 bases, with 15 bases sitting between them. Germline CDR1 SGHNT, CDR2 YENEEA. The CDR3 extends over 15 amino acids. PCR employed 60 Vbeta and 13 Jbeta primers. Data came from immunoSEQ multiplex PCR; TCRdb stores just in-frame clones and leaves some out. This sample lists around 63,000 clones; its ten largest clones have under 2%. On this clone: Its cognate antigen is unknown.

The chain links TRBV11-3 to TRBJ2-7; weak D call: TRBD2 (6 bases). This clonotype was sampled from a woman in her thirties in good health and CMV-seronegative. The sequenced sample was PBMCs. CDR3 loop: CASRSGLSHSYEQYF. In nucleotides, the CDR3 is TGTGCCAGCAGATCGGGACTTTCCCACTCCTACGAGCAGTACTTC.